This T cell receptor (beta chain) was recovered during a study of blood T cell repertoires in COVID-19. The overall study: The United States, Italy and Spain provided the acute and convalescent COVID-19 samples. In each case, the material was cDNA or gDNA derived from T cells, B-cell-depleted T cells, or PBMCs.

In the authors' workflow: Amplification from reference gene primers served as the basis for estimated nucleated cell counts. Sequencing was performed with immunoSEQ multiplex PCR; in TCRdb, only in-frame clones are kept and a portion is missing. V and J calls plus clone size are reproduced from that table; the DNA served to infer D and trimming. The sample records 250,000 or so clones, roughly 89% being singletons. This clone was detected many times. Sequenced: peripheral blood. The origin of this receptor is a middle-aged woman who had recovered from COVID-19.

CDR3 protein: CSASRLRLAEDNEQFF. The CDR3 DNA reads as TGCAGTGCTAGTCGCCTCCGACTAGCGGAAGACAATGAGCAGTTCTTC. The chain joins TRBV20-1 to TRBJ2-1; the match to TRBD2 covers 9 bases. The germline V gene encodes CDR1 DFQATT and CDR2 SNEGSKA (reference sequence). The length of the CDR3 is 16 residues. The J segment lost 5 bases and the V segment lost 3 bases, leaving 11 bases of the junction unmatched.